Each of the 4 T cell receptor beta chains below was sequenced from the same sample in a study of blood T cells in healthy people across ages. PCR was performed a second time for about 6 to 12 cycles using a sample-barcoded 5' primer and a J-beta primer mix. TCRdb re-analysed the 5' RACE reads in MiXCR, keeping a single row per CDR3 protein. The table includes about 970,000 distinct CDR3 sequences, roughly 51% detected once. Material: blood. The receptor source for this set is a woman in her fifties or sixties in good health.

This clonotype showed up just a few times. V and J are TRBV7-2 and TRBJ2-7; 10 bases match TRBD2. The CDR3 spans 18 residues. CDR1 and CDR2 (germline): SGHTA, FQGNSA. Germline trimming cut 5 bases from V and 4 bases from J; bases unmatched to any gene: 17. The CDR3 region has the DNA TGTGCCAGCAGCCCCCATGGGGCTAGCGGGAGACTAGTTTACGAGCAGTACTTC. Translation gives CASSPHGASGRLVYEQYF.

The chain carries TRBV7-9 and TRBJ2-1; D remains ambiguous. The germline V and J ends were trimmed by 7 bases and 4 bases, with 17 bases remaining between them. CDR3 length: 15 amino acids. In germline, CDR1 is SEHNR, CDR2 FQNEAQ (reference sequence). In DNA form, the CDR3 reads TGTGCCAGCACCCCGTGGGCCGGGCATTACAATGAGCAGTTCTTC. Translating gives CASTPWAGHYNEQFF.

The CDR3 region has the DNA TGTGCCAGCAGCTTAGACGCGGGTCGGTTCCATGAGCAGTTCTTC. This gives the protein CASSLDAGRFHEQFF. V gene TRBV7-2 combines with J gene TRBJ2-1, with a weak D call TRBD2 (5 bases). The CDR3 loop spans 15 amino acids. V lost 1 base, J lost 8 bases, and 15 bases lay in between. The germline V gene encodes CDR1 SGHTA and CDR2 FQGNSA.

The J gene is TRBJ1-2, the V gene TRBV4-3; D not certain. This CDR3 contains 14 residues. Trimming removed 0 bases from V and 8 bases from J, with 13 bases in between. From germline, CDR1 is LGHNA and CDR2 YSLEER. The CDR3 loop is CASSQDLRVGGYTF. The CDR3 nucleotides are TGCGCCAGCAGCCAAGATCTCCGGGTCGGGGGCTACACCTTC.